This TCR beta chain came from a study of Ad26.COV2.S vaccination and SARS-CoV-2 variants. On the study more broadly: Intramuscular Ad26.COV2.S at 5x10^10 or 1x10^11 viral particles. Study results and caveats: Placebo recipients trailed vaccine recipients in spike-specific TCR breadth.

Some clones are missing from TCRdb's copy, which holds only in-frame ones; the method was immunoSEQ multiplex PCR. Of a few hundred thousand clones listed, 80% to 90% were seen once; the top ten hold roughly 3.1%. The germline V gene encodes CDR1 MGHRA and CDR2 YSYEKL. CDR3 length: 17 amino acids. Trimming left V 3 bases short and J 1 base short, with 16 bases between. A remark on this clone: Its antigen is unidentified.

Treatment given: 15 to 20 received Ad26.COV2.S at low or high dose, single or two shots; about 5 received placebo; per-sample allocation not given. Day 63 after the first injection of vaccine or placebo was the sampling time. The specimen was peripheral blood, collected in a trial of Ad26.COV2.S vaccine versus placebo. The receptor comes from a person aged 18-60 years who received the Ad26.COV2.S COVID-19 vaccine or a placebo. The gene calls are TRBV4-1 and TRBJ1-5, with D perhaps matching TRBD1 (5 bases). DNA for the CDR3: TGCGCCAGCAGCCACCCGGGAGGGGCGATAAGCAATCAGCCCCAGCATTTT. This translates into CASSHPGGAISNQPQHF.